This T cell receptor beta chain appears in the sequencing data of a study of type 1 and type 2 diabetes patients. Study in general: The cohort mixed type 1 diabetes, type 2 diabetes and nondiabetic donors. Magnetic bead positive selection isolated CD4+ or CD8+ T cells from PBMCs.

Concerning this clonotype itself: What it binds is unknown.

Study outcomes and limitations: Some T1D-only expanded clones might appear in more T2D or control samples.

Amplification started from genomic DNA. Amplification of the beta chain CDR3 used 30 forward and 13 reverse multiplex primers. Via MiXCR, TCRdb re-called the multiplex PCR reads, giving one row per CDR3 protein. In the table there are around 300,000 distinct CDR3 sequences, around 47% of which are singletons. The length of the CDR3 is 17 residues. Germline trimming cut 0 bases from V and 4 bases from J; bases unmatched to any gene: 8. Per germline, CDR1 LNHDA and CDR2 SQIVND (reference sequence). Diabetic patients met standard criteria for type 1 or type 2 diabetes. The sample consisted of peripheral blood mononuclear cells (PBMCs). The rearrangement links TRBV19 to TRBJ1-5, with 8 bases aligning to TRBD1. This receptor was obtained from a man younger than 35 with type 2 diabetes. DNA of the CDR3: TGTGCCAGTAGTATAGACTTGACAGGGGAGAAGAATCAGCCCCAGCATTTT. This codes for CASSIDLTGEKNQPQHF.